This TCR beta chain derives from a study of T cell clones after liver transplantation. TCRdb's copy holds only in-frame clones and misses some; the assay was immunoSEQ multiplex PCR. The sample shows more than 100,000 clones, around 84% of them seen only once. Trimming removed 3 bases at V and 6 bases at J, with 12 bases between. CDR1 is LNHDA and CDR2 is SQIVND in the germline V gene (reference sequence). CDR3 length: 13 amino acids. The TCR originated in a human patient who received a liver transplant. Some T cells may trace back to the graft donor. The chain is built from TRBV19 and TRBJ2-7; D perhaps matches TRBD2 (5 bases). Sequencing was performed on CD4+ T cells from blood, taken 45 to 50 months after liver transplant. This CDR3 reads CASSIRTSGEQYF. CDR3 in DNA: TGTGCCAGTAGTATTCGGACGAGCGGCGAGCAGTACTTC.